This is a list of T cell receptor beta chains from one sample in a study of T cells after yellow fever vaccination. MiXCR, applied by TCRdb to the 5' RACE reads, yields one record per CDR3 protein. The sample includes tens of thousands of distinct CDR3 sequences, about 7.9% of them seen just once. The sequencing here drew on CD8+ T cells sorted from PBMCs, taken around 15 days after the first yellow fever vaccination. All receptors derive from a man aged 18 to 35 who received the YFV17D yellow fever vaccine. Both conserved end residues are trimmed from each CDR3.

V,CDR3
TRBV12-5,ASGLLGGETEAF
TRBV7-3,ASSFGSTDNEQF
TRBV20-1,SARGRTGLAIEQY
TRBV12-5,ASGLSDSYEQY
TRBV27,ASSPYGGGYQETQY
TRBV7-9,ASSLAGREGNQPQH
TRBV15,ATSREVGPWGETQY
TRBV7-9,ASSLGTGPNYGYT
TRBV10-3,AITSGTYNEQF
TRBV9,ASSGARASTDTQY
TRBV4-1,ASSLQGYPDYNEQF
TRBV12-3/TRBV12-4,ASSFAVTYEQY